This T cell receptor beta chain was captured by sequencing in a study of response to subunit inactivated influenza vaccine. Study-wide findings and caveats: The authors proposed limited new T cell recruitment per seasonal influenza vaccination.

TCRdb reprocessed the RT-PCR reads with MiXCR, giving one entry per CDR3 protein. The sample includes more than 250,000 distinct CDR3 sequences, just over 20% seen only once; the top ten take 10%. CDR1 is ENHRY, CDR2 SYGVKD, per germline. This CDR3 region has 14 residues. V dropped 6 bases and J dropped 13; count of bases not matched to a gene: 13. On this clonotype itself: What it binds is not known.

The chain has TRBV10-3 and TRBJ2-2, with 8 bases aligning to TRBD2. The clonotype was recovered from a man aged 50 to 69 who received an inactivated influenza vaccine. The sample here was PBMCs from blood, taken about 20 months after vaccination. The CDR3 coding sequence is TGTGCCATCAGCCACGATAGCGGGGCGCCCTTGCTGTTTTTT. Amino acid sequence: CAISHDSGAPLLFF.